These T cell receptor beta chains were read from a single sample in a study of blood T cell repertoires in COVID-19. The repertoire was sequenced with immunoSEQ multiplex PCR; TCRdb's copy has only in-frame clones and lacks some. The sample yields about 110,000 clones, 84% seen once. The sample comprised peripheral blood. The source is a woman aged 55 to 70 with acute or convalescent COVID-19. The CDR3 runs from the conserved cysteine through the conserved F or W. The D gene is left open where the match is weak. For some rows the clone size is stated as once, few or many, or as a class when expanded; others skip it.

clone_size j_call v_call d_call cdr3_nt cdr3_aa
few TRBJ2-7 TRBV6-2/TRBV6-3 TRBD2 TGTGCCAGCAGTTGGGGACTAGACGGCTACGAGCAGTACTTC CASSWGLDGYEQYF
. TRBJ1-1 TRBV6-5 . TGTGCCAGCAGTAACAGGGTGAACACTGAAGCTTTCTTT CASSNRVNTEAFF
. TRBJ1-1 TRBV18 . TGTGCCAGCTCACCGGGGCAGGGGACTGAAGCTTTCTTT CASSPGQGTEAFF
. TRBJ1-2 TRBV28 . TGTGCCAGCAGTTTATTCCGTAGCACCTATAACTATGGCTACACCTTC CASSLFRSTYNYGYTF
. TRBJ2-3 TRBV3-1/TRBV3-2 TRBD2 TGTGCCAGCAGCCAAGTAGCGGGCAGCACAGATACGCAGTATTTT CASSQVAGSTDTQYF
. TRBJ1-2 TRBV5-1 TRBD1 TGCGCCAGCAGCTTGGCTGGCAGGGGGTATGGCTACACCTTC CASSLAGRGYGYTF
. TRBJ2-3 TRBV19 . TGTGCCAGTAAGGGAGTGAGATCAGAAGCAGAAACGCAGTATTTT CASKGVRSEAETQYF
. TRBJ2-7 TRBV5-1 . TGCGCCAGCAGTCCGAGGGATTTAGGGTCCTACGAGCAGTACTTC CASSPRDLGSYEQYF
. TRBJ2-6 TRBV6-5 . TGTGCCAGCAGTTATGAGGGTAGCTCTGGGGCCAACGTCCTGACTTTC CASSYEGSSGANVLTF
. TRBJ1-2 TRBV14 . TGTGCCAGCAGCCAAGACCTAAATTCCTATGGCTACACCTTC CASSQDLNSYGYTF
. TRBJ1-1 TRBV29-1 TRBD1 TGCAGCGCGCCGACCGGGACAGCAAACACTGAAGCTTTCTTT CSAPTGTANTEAFF
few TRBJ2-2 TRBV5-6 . TGTGCCAGCAGCTTGGTCTGGAGCTCGAACACCGGGGAGCTGTTTTTT CASSLVWSSNTGELFF
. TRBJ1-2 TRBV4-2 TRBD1 TGTGCCAGCAGCCGAGACAGGGACACCCACTACTATGGCTACACCTTC CASSRDRDTHYYGYTF
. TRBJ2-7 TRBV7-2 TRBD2 TGTGCCAGTCGGACTAGCGGGGACATTTACGAGCAGTACTTC CASRTSGDIYEQYF
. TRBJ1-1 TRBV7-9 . TGTGCCAGCAGCTCAGGAGCACTCTCGGGGGACACTGAAGCTTTCTTT CASSSGALSGDTEAFF
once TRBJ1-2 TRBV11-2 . TGTGCCAGCAGCTTAGATTATGGCGGCTACACCTTC CASSLDYGGYTF
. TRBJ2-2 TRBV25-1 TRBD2 TGTGCCAGCAGTGAAGCAGGGAGCGGGAAGACGGCCGGGGAGCTGTTTTTT CASSEAGSGKTAGELFF